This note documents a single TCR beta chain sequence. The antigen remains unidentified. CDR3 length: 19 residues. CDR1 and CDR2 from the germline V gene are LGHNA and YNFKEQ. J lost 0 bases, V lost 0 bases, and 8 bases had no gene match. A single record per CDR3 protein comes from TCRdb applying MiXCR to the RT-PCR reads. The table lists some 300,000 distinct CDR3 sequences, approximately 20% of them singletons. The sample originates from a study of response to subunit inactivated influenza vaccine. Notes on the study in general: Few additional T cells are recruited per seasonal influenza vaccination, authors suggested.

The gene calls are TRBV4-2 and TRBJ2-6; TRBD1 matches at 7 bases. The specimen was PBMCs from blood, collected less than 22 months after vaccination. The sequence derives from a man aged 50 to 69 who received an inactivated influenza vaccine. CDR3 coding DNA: TGTGCCAGCAGCCAAGATCCACAGGGGACGGACTCTGGGGCCAACGTCCTGACTTTC. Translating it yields CASSQDPQGTDSGANVLTF.